This T cell receptor beta chain was found in a study of T cell changes during pregnancy in multiple sclerosis. With V trimmed by 2 bases and J by 1 base, 6 bases remained unmatched. Germline CDR1 reads LNHNV; CDR2 reads YYDKDF (reference sequence). The CDR3 sequence is 17 residues long. Method: immunoSEQ multiplex PCR; TCRdb's copy keeps in-frame clones and lacks some. The sample shows about 69,000 clones, around nine tenths of them seen only once. This clone was detected once. The source material was CD4+ T cells from peripheral blood mononuclear cells, sampled in the third trimester of pregnancy. This TCR was sampled from a female donor in good health, enrolled as a control in a pregnancy study. This chain links TRBV15 with TRBJ2-3; 10 bases map to TRBD2. The CDR3 DNA reads TGTGCCACCAGCAGATATTCAGCGGGGGGGGGCACAGATACGCAGTATTTT. Encoded protein: CATSRYSAGGGTDTQYF.